Reported below is one T cell receptor (beta chain). What antigen it recognizes has not been identified. No much larger clone exists at a distance of one base, and base qualities are not known. The data derive from a study of PD-L1 blockade in urothelial cancer (dated by TCRdb to between 2016 and 2019). The study in broad terms: Therapy was started at some point between 2014 and 2016 for all patients, and atezolizumab 1,200 mg was administered intravenously every 3 weeks. About 90% of the roughly 29 patients were males with bladder-origin urothelial cancer, and about 65% of the 29 reported a prior smoking history. An ECOG performance status of 0 or 1 was recorded for the patients, and 0 to 3 prior chemotherapy regimens had been received by the patients. Blood samples were analyzed 3 weeks after the start of treatment (second dose) and 6 weeks after the start of treatment. A median of 141,255 T cells and some 82,000 unique TCRs was obtained from blood samples, and a median clonality of roughly 0.08 was observed. An exploratory multi-omic analysis was conducted of the somatic, immune and clinical correlates of response to PD-L1 blockade with atezolizumab in urothelial cancer. Pretreatment tumor samples, along with matched peripheral blood serially collected before and after atezolizumab treatment, were subjected to TCR sequencing. Durable clinical benefit was defined as progression-free survival longer than 6 months, and TCR features were also tested against progression-free and overall survival. Whole exome sequencing and RNA sequencing of pretreatment tumors were performed alongside TCR sequencing in the same patients. Under 10 patients achieved durable clinical benefit and 15 to 20 did not. Pretreatment blood TCR-seq was available for around 29 patients, at least one posttreatment blood collection was obtained for about 25 patients, and tumor TCR-seq was available for about 25 patients. General findings and caveats noted by the study authors: Because the sample size was small (n of about 30) and many exploratory analyses were performed, the results are intended to be hypothesis-generating. Greater expansion of tumor-associated TCR clones in peripheral blood 3 weeks after the start of treatment was observed in patients with durable benefit (n ≈ 22, p = 0.022). Improved progression-free and overall survival was associated with having pretreatment peripheral blood TCR clonality below the median.

The CDR3, cysteine through phenylalanine, is 15 amino acids long. Solely the CDR3 DNA is kept, with 45 bases framed from the first base. Reading the germline V gene gives CDR1 SNHLY and CDR2 FYNNEI. V is trimmed back by 7 bases and J by 5 bases, and the junction contains 11 bases that no gene match accounts for. To estimate absolute template abundance from read counts, synthetic TCR analog templates were spiked into each PCR. The immunoSEQ assay used bias-controlled V and J gene primers to amplify TCRbeta CDR3 regions from genomic DNA. Sequencing of rearranged TCRbeta segments was performed at approximately 20X coverage. Per the source publication's procedure: Clustering was used to correct sequencing errors, and CDR3s were annotated against IMGT so that V, D and J genes could be assigned. Downstream analyses used only productive TCRbeta rearrangements and left out out-of-frame or stop-codon sequences. Clonality was computed as one minus Shannon entropy normalized by the log of the number of unique productive sequences. Fisher's exact test with Benjamini-Hochberg correction, using a cutoff of adjusted p below 0.01, was how clones that differed between time points or between blood and tumor were identified. The clones in this table, taken by TCRdb from immuneACCESS, are in-frame only. Not every clone is retained; where verified, under half of the shortfall comes from an unresolved V gene, and the cause of the rest is unknown. V and J calls and clone size are as listed in that table; D and trimming were resolved from the DNA. The sample table contains 20,000 to 25,000 clones; only one count was recorded for 90% of them. The ten largest account for about 15% of the sample.

The cohort comprised fewer than 35 patients with locally advanced or metastatic urothelial carcinoma treated at Memorial Sloan Kettering on a trial protocol. Peripheral blood mononuclear cells were collected pretreatment and during treatment, at between 1 and 8 total time points per patient. The Qiagen DNeasy Blood extraction kit was used to purify genomic DNA from total PBMCs and tumor samples. PBMCs were collected pretreatment and during treatment, and were isolated and stored as previously described. This sequence uses TRBV2 and TRBJ1-1; TRBD1 lines up with 9 middle nucleotides. The receptor's source is a woman aged 55 to 70 with urothelial cancer. Sequences were derived from PBMCs, sampled around atezolizumab (anti-PD-L1) treatment. The CDR3 in this case is CASNTGQGIGTEAFF. Here is the DNA: TGTGCCAGCAATACGGGACAGGGTATCGGAACTGAAGCTTTCTTT.